The source of this T cell receptor (beta chain) is a study of beta chain features in type 1 diabetes. This clone was seen ten or more times. There are 13 residues in the CDR3. Germline CDR1 SGHDN, CDR2 FVKESK. V lost 3 bases and J 5 bases, leaving 10 bases between the germline ends. Isolated RNA was reverse transcribed in full, so expressed TCRB transcripts were sequenced. Here immunoSEQ multiplex PCR was the method, and the copy in TCRdb shows in-frame clones only, minus some. Among some 150,000 clones listed, 10% were seen once. The chain recombines TRBV14 with TRBJ2-5; D call uncertain. Sample: naive CD4+ T cells from blood. This TCR was sampled from a man younger than 35 in good health. The CDR3 coding sequence is TGTGCCAGCAGCCAGGGCACTGCGGAGACCCAGTACTTC. The encoded protein is CASSQGTAETQYF.